This T cell receptor (beta chain) comes out of a study of T cell changes during pregnancy in multiple sclerosis. Generated by immunoSEQ multiplex PCR, the TCRdb table keeps only in-frame clones and is missing some. Counted here are around 69,000 clones, 90% to 95% occurring once; the ten biggest clones make up 2.1%. The TCR originated in a female donor in good health, enrolled as a control in a pregnancy study. The source material was peripheral blood, sampled in the second trimester of pregnancy.

CDR3 amino acids: CASSRTGSQPQHF. CDR3 DNA sequence: TGTGCCAGCAGTCGGACAGGGTCGCAGCCCCAGCATTTT. This chain links TRBV11-2 with TRBJ1-5; 8 nucleotides agree with TRBD1. Germline-derived CDR1 and CDR2 are SGHAT and FQNNGV. This CDR3 comprises 13 residues. Trimming cost V 6 bases and J 7 bases; bases outside gene matches: 5.